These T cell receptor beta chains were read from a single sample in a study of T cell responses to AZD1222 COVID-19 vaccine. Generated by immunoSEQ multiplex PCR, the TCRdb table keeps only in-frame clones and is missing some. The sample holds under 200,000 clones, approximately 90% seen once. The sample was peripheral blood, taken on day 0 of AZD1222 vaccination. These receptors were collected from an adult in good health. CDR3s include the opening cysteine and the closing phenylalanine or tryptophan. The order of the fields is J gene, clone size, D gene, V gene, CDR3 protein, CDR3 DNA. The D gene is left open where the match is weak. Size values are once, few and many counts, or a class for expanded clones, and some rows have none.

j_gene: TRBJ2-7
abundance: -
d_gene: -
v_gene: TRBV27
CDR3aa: CASSYRVFDEQYF
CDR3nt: TGTGCCAGCAGTTATAGGGTATTCGACGAGCAGTACTTC

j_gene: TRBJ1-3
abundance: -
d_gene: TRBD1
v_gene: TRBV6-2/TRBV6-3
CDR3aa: CASSTRTGVDTIYF
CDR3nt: TGTGCCAGCAGTACCCGGACAGGGGTCGACACCATATATTTT

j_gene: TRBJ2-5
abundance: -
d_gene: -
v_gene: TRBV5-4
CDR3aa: CASRDLQGSQETQYF
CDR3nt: TGTGCCAGCAGGGATTTACAGGGATCCCAAGAGACCCAGTACTTC

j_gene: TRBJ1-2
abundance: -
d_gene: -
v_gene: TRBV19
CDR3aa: CASSIAGVTNYGYTF
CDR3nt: TGTGCCAGTAGTATTGCAGGGGTTACGAACTATGGCTACACCTTC

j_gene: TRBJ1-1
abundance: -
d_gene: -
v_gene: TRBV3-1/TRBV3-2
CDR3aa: CASSPSGGPWNTEAFF
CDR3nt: TGTGCCAGCAGCCCCAGTGGGGGCCCGTGGAATACTGAAGCTTTCTTT

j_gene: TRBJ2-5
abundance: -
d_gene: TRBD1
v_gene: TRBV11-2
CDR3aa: CASSSPLTGGGETQYF
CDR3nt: TGTGCCAGCAGCTCGCCTTTGACAGGGGGCGGAGAGACCCAGTACTTC

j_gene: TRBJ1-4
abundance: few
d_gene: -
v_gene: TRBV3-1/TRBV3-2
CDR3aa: CASSQVPLGGEKLFF
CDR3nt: TGTGCCAGCAGCCAAGTCCCGCTAGGTGGGGAAAAACTGTTTTTT

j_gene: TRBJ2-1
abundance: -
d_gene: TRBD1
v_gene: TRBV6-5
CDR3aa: CASSTGQGFYNEQFF
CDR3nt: TGTGCCAGCAGTACCGGACAGGGTTTCTACAATGAGCAGTTCTTC

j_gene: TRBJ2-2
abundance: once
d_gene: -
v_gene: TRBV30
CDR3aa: CAWSVFSPAIDGGELFF
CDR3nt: TGTGCCTGGAGTGTATTTAGCCCCGCGATCGATGGGGGGGAGCTGTTTTTT

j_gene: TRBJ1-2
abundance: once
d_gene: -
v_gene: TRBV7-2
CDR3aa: CASKIGFSPDYGYTF
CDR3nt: TGTGCCAGCAAGATCGGATTCAGTCCCGACTATGGCTACACCTTC

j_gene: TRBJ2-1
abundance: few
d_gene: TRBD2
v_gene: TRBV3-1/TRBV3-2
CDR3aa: CASSQGGLAGVFSYNEQFF
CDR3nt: TGTGCCAGCAGCCAAGGGGGACTAGCGGGGGTATTCTCCTACAATGAGCAGTTCTTC

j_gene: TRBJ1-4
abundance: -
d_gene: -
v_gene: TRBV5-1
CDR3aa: CASSAQSSNEKLFF
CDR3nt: TGCGCCAGCAGCGCACAGTCAAGTAATGAAAAACTGTTTTTT

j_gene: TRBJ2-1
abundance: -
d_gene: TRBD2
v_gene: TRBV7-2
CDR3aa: CASSLAYSGGYNEQFF
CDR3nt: TGTGCCAGCAGCTTAGCTTATAGCGGGGGCTACAATGAGCAGTTCTTC

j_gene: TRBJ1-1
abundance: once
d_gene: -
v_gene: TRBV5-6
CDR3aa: CASSLRGITEAFF
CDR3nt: TGTGCCAGCAGCTTGAGGGGGATCACTGAAGCTTTCTTT

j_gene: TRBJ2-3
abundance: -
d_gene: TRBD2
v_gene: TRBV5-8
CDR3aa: CASSVGLARTDTQYF
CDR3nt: TGTGCCAGCAGCGTTGGACTAGCGCGCACAGATACGCAGTATTTT

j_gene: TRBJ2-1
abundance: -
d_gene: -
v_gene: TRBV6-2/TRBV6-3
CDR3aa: CASSYSRSGGLYDEQFF
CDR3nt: TGTGCCAGCAGTTACTCCCGATCCGGGGGACTCTACGATGAGCAGTTCTTC